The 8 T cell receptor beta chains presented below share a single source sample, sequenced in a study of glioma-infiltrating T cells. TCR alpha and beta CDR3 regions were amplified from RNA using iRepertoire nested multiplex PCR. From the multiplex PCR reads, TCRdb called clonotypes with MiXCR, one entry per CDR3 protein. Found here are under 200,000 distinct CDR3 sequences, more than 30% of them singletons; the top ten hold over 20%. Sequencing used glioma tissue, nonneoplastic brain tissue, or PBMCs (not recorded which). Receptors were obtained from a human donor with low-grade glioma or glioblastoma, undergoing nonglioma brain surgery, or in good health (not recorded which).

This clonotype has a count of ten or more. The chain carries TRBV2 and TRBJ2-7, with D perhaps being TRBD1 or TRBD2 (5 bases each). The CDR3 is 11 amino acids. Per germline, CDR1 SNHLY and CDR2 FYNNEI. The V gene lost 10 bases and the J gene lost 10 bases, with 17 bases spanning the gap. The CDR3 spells CAIGALPLQYF. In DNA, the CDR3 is TGTGCCATCGGGGCCCTTCCATTACAGTACTTC.

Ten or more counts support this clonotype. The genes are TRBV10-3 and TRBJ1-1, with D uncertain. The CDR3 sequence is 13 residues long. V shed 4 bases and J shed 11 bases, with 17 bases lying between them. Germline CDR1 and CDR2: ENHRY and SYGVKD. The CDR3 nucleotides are TGTGCCATCAGTGGACTAGGGCCCGCCGACGCTTTCTTT. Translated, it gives CAISGLGPADAFF.

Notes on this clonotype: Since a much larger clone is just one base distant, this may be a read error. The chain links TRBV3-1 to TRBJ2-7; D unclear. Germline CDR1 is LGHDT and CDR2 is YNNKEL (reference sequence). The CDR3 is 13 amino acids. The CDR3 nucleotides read TGTGCCAGCAGCCTCTTGAACTCCTACGAGCAGCACTTC. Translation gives CASSLLNSYEQHF.

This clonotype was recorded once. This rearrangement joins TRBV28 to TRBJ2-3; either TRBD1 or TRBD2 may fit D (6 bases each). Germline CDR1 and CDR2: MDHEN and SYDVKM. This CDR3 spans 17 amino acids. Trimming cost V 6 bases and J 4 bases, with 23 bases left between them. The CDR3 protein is CASSDPYRGGRSDTQYF. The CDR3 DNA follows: TGTGCCAGCAGCGACCCCTACAGAGGGGGGAGGTCAGATACGCAGTATTTT.

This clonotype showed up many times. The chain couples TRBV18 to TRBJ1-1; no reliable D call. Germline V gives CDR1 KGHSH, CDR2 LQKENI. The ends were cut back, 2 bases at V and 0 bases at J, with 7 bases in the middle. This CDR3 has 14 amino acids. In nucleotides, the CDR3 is TGTGCCAGCTCACCATGGGCGATGAACACTGAAGCTTTCTTT. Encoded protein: CASSPWAMNTEAFF.

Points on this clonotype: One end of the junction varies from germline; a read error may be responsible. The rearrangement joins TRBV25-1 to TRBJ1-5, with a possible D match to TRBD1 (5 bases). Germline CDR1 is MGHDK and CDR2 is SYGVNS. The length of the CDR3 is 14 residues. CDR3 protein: CANSGAGYYQPQHF. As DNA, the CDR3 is TGTGCCAACAGTGGGGCAGGGTACTATCAGCCACAGCATTTT. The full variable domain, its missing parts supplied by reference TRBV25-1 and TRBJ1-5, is EADIYQTPRYLVIGTGKKITLECSQTMGHDKMYWYQQDPGMELHLIHYSYGVNSTEKGDLSSESTVSRIRTEHFPLTLESARPSHTSQYLCANSGAGYYQPQHFGDGTRLSIL.

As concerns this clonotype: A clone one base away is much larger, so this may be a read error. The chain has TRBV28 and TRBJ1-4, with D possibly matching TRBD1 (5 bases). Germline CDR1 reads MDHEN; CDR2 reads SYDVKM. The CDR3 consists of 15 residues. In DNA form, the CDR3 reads TGTGCCGGCAGTTTAACTCGAGACAGATTAAAAAAACTGTTTTTT. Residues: CAGSLTRDRLKKLFF.

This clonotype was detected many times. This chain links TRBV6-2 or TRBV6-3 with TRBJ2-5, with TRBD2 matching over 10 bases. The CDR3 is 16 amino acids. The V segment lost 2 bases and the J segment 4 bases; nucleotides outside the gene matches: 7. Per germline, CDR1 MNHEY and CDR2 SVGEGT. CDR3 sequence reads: CASSYDASGRRETQYF. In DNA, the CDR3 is TGTGCCAGCAGTTACGACGCTAGCGGGAGACGAGAGACCCAGTACTTC.